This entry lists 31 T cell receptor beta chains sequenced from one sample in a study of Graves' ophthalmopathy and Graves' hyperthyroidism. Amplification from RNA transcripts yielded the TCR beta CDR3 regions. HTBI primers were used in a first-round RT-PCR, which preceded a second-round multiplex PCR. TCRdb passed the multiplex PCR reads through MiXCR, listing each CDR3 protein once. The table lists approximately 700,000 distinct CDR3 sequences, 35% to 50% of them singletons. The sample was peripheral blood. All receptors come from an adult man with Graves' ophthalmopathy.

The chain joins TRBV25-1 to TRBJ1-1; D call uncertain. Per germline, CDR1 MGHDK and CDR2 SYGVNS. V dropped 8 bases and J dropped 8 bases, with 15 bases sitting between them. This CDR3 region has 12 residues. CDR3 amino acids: CASAEGDKEAFF. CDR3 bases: TGTGCCAGCGCCGAGGGAGACAAGGAAGCTTTCTTT.

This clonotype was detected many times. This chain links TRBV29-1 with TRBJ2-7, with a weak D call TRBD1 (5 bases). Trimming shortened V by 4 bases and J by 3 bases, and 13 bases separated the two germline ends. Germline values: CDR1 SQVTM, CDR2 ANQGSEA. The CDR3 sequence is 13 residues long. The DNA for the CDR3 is TGCAGCGTTGCCAGGGAACCGATCTACGAGCAGTACTTC. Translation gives CSVAREPIYEQYF.

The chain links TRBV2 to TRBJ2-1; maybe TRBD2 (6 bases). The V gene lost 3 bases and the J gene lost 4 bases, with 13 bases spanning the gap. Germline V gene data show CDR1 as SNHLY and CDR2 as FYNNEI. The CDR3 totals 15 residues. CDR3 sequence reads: CASSEGRGTYNEQFF. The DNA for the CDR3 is TGTGCCAGCAGTGAGGGGCGGGGAACATACAATGAGCAGTTCTTC.

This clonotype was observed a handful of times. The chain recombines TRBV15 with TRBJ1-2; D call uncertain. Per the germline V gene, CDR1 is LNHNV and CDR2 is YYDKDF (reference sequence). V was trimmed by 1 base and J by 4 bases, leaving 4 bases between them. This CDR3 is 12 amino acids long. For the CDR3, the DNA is TGTGCCACCAGCAGAGGGGGCTATGGCTACACCTTC. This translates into CATSRGGYGYTF.

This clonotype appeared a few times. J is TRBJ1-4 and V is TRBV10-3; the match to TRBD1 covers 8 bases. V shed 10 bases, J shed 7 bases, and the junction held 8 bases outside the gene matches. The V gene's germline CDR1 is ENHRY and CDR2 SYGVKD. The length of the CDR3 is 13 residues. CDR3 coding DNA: TGTGCCAGTTGCCGGGACAGGACTGAAAAACTGTTTTTT. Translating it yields CASCRDRTEKLFF.

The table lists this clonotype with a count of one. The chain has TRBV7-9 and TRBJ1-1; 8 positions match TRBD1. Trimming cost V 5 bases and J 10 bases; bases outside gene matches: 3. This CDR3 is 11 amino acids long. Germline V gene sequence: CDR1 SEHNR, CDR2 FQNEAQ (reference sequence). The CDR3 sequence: CASSQTGAAFF. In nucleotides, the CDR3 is TGTGCCAGCAGCCAGACAGGGGCAGCTTTCTTT. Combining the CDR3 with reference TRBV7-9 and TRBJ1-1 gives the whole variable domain DTGVSQNPRHKITKRGQNVTFRCDPISEHNRLYWYRQTLGQGPEFLTYFQNEAQLEKSRLLSDRFSAERPKGSFSTLEIQRTEQGDSAMYLCASSQTGAAFFGQGTRLTVV.

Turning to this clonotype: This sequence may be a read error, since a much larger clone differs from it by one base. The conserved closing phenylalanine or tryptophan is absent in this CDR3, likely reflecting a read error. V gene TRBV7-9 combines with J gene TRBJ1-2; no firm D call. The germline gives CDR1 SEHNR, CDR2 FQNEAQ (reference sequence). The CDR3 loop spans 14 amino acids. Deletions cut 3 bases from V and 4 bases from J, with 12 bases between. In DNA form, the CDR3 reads TGTGCCAGCAGCTTCCGGGAGGCCAGCTATGGCTACACCCTC. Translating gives CASSFREASYGYTL.

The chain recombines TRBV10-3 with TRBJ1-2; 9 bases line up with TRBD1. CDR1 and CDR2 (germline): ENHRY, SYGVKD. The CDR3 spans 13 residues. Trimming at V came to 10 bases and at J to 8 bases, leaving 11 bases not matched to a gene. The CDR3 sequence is CASRGQGWYGYTF. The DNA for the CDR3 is TGTGCCAGCAGGGGACAGGGATGGTACGGCTACACCTTC.

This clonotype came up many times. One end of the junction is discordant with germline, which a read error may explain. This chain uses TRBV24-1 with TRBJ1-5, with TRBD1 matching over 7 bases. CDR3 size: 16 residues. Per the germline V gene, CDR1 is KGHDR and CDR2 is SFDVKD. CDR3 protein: CASSYATGRGDQPQHF. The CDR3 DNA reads TGTGCCAGCAGTTACGCGACAGGGAGGGGAGATCAGCCCCAGCATTTT.

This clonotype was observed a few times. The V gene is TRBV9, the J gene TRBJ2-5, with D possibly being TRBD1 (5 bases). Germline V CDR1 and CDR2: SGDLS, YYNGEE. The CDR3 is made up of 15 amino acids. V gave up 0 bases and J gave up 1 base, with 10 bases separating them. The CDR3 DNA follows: TGTGCCAGCAGCGTAGAGGGGCGAGCCCAAGAGACCCAGTACTTC. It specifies CASSVEGRAQETQYF.

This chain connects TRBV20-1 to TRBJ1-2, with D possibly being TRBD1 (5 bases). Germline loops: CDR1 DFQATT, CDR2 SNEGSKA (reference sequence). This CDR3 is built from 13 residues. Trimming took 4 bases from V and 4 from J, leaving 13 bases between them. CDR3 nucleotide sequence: TGCAGTGCTAAATCGCCAGGGACCTATGGCTACACCTTC. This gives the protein CSAKSPGTYGYTF.

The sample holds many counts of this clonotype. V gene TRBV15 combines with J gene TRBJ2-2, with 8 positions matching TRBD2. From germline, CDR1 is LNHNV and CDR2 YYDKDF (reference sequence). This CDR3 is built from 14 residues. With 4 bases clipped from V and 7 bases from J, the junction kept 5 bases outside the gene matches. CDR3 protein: CATSILTSVGELFF. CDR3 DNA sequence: TGTGCCACCAGCATCCTGACTAGCGTCGGGGAGCTGTTTTTT. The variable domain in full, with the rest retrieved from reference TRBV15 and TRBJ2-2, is DAMVIQNPRYQVTQFGKPVTLSCSQTLNHNVMYWYQQKSSQAPKLLFHYYDKDFNNEADTPDNFQSRRPNTSFCFLDIRSPGLGDTAMYLCATSILTSVGELFFGEGSRLTVL.

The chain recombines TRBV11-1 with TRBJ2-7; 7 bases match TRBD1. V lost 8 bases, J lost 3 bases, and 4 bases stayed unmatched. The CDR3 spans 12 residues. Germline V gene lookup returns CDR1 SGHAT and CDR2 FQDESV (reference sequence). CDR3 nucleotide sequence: TGTGCCAGCGGGACAGAAGTCTACGAGCAGTACTTC. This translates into CASGTEVYEQYF.

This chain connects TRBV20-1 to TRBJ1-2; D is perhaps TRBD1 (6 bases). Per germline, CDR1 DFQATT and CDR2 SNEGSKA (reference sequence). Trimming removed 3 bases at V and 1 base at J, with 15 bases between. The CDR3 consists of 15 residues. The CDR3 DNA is TGCAGTGCTAGCGTTAGGACAGACGGTAACTATGGCTACACCTTC. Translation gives CSASVRTDGNYGYTF.

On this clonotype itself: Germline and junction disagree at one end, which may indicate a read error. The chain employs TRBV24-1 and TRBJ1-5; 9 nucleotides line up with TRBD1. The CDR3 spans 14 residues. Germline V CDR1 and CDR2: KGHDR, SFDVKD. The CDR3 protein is CASRTGVKNQLQHF. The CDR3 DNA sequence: TGTGCCAGCAGGACAGGGGTGAAGAATCAGCTCCAGCATTTT.

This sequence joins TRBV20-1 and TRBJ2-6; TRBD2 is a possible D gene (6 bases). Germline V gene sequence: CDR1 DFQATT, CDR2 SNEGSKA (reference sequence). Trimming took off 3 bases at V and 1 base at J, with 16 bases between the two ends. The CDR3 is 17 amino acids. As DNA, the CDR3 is TGCAGTGCTAGGCCGGGGACCGGGAGATCTGGGGCCAACGTCCTGACTTTC. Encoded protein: CSARPGTGRSGANVLTF.

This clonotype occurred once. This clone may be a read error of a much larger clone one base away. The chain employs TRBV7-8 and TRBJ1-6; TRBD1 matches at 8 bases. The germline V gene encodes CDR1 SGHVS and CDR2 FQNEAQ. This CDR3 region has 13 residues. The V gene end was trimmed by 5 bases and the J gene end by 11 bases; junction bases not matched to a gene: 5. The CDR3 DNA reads TGTGCCAGCAGCCCAGGGGGCGAACCACCCCTCCACTTT. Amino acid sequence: CASSPGGEPPLHF.

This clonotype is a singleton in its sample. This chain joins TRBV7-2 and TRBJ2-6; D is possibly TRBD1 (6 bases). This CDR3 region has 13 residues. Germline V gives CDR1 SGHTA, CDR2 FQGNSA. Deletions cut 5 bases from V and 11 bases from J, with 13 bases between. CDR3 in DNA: TGTGCCAGCAGCCAATCAGGGGTCGACGTCCTGACTTTC. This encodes CASSQSGVDVLTF.

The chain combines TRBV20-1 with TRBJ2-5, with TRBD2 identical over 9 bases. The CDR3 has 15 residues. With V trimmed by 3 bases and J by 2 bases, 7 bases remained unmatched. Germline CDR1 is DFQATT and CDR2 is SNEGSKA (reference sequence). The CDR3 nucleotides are TGCAGTGCTAGGGATAGCGGGGGTTCACAAGAGACCCAGTACTTC. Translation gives CSARDSGGSQETQYF.

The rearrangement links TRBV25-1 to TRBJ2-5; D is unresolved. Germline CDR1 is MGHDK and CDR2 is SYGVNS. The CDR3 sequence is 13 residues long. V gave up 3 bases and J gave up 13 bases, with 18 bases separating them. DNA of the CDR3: TGTGCCAGCAGTGATTTCGTGGGCACTGCCGGGTACTTC. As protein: CASSDFVGTAGYF.

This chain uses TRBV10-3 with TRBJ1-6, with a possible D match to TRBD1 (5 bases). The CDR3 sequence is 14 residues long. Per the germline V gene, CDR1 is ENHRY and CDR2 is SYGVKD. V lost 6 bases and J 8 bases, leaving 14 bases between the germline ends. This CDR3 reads CAISELAGDSPLHF. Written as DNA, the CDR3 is TGTGCCATCAGCGAACTAGCGGGGGATTCACCCCTCCACTTT.

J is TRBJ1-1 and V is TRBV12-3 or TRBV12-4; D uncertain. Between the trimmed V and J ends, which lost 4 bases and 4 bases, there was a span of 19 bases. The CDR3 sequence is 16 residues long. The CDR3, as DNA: TGTGCCAGCAGTTACGGGAACTATGGGGAGGGCACTGAAGCTTTCTTT. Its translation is CASSYGNYGEGTEAFF.

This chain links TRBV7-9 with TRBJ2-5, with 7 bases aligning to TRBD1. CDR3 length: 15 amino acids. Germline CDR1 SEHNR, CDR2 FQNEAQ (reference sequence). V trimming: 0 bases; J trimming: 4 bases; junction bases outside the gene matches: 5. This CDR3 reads CASSLAGQLRETQYF. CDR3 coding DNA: TGTGCCAGCAGCTTAGCGGGACAGCTAAGAGAGACCCAGTACTTC.

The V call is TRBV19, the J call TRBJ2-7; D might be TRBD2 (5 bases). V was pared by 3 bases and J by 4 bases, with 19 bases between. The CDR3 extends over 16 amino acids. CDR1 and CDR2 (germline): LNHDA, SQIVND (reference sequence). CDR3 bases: TGTGCCAGTAGTATGGGTCGCGCAGGAAGAGGGTACGAGCAGTACTTC. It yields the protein CASSMGRAGRGYEQYF. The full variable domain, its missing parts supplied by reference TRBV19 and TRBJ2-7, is DGGITQSPKYLFRKEGQNVTLSCEQNLNHDAMYWYRQDPGQGLRLIYYSQIVNDFQKGDIAEGYSVSREKKESFPLTVTSAQKNPTAFYLCASSMGRAGRGYEQYFGPGTRLTVT.

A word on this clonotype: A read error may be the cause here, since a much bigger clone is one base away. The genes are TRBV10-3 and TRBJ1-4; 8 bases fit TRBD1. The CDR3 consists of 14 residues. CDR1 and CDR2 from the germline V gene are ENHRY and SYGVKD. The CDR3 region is CAIKLDRDDERLFF. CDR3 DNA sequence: TGTGCCATCAAGTTGGACAGGGACGATGAAAGACTGTTTTTT.

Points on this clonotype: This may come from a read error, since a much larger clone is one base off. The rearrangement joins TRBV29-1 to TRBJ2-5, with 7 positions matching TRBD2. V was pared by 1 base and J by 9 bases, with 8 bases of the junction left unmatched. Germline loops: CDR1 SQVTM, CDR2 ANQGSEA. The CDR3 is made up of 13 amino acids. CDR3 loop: CSVEGVSREAQYF. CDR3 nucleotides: TGCAGCGTTGAAGGCGTTAGCCGGGAGGCCCAGTACTTC.

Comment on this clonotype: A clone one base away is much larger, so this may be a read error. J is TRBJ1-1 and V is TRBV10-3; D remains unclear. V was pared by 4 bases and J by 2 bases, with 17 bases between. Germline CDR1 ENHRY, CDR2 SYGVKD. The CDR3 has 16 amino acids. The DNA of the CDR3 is TGTGCCATCAGTGTTTCGGCAGGAGGAGTAAACACTGAAGCTTTCTTT. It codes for CAISVSAGGVNTEAFF.

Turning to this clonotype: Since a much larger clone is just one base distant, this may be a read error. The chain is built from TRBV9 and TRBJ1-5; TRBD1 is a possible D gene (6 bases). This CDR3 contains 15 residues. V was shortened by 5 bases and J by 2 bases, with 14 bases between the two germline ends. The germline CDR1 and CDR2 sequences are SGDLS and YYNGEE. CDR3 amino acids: CASRGGRDRNQPQHF. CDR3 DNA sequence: TGTGCCAGCAGGGGGGGCAGGGACCGCAATCAGCCCCAGCATTTT.

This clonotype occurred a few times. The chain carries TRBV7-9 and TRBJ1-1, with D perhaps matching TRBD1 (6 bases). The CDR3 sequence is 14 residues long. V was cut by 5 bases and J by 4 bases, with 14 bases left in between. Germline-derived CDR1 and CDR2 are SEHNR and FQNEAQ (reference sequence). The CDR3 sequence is CASSVYREATEAFF. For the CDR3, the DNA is TGTGCCAGCAGCGTTTACAGGGAGGCCACTGAAGCTTTCTTT.

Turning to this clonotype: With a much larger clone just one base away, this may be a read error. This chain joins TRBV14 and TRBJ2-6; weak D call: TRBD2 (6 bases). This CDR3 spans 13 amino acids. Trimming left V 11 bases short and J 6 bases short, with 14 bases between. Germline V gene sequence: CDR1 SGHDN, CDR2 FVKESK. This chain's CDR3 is CASREAEANVLTF. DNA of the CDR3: TGTGCCTCCAGGGAGGCCGAGGCCAACGTCCTGACTTTC.

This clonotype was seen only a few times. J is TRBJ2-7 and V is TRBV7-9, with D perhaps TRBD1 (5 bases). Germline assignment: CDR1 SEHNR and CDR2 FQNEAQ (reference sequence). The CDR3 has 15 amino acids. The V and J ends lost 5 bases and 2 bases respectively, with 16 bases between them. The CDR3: CASSQEWQGTYEQYF. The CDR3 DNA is TGTGCCAGCAGCCAAGAATGGCAGGGAACCTACGAGCAGTACTTC. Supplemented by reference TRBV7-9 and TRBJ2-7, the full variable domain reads DTGVSQNPRHKITKRGQNVTFRCDPISEHNRLYWYRQTLGQGPEFLTYFQNEAQLEKSRLLSDRFSAERPKGSFSTLEIQRTEQGDSAMYLCASSQEWQGTYEQYFGPGTRLTVT.